Below are 16 T cell receptor beta chains sequenced from a single sample in a study of blood T cells in healthy people across ages. A second about 7 to 12 cycle PCR used barcoded and J-beta primers. Each CDR3 protein gets one entry after TCRdb re-called the 5' RACE reads with MiXCR. The repertoire holds around 1,000,000 distinct CDR3 sequences, with approximately 26% as singletons. Separately, the same data were catalogued under a study of T cells of mothers and their children.

Sample: blood. The receptors stem from a girl aged 2 to 10 in good health.

This clonotype came up a few times. The chain is built from TRBV12-3 or TRBV12-4 and TRBJ1-1; possible D gene TRBD1, 5 bases. The CDR3 has 13 amino acids. V lost 8 bases, J lost 1 base, and 11 bases lay in between. The CDR3 loop is CASGGGWNTEAFF. The CDR3 bases are TGTGCCAGCGGGGGGGGATGGAACACTGAAGCTTTCTTT.

This clonotype has more than one count but fewer than ten. The chain joins TRBV29-1 to TRBJ2-5; 9 nucleotides line up with TRBD1. Germline V gene lookup returns CDR1 SQVTM and CDR2 ANQGSEA. This CDR3 contains 17 residues. The J segment lost 7 bases and the V segment lost 0 bases, leaving 15 bases of the junction unmatched. For the CDR3, the DNA is TGCAGCGTTGAAGACAACAGACGCGGGGACAGGGTAGGGACCCAGTACTTC. Translated: CSVEDNRRGDRVGTQYF.

This clonotype showed up just a few times. This chain joins TRBV7-6 and TRBJ1-5, with 7 bases aligning to TRBD1. V trimming: 5 bases; J trimming: 5 bases; junction bases outside the gene matches: 9. The length of the CDR3 is 15 residues. CDR1 is SGHVS, CDR2 FNYEAQ, per germline. The CDR3 loop is CASSLLQGRDQPQHF. The CDR3 coding sequence is TGTGCCAGCAGCCTACTACAGGGGAGGGATCAGCCCCAGCATTTT. The full variable domain, rest sourced from reference TRBV7-6 and TRBJ1-5, is GAGVSQSPRYKVTKRGQDVALRCDPISGHVSLYWYRQALGQGPEFLTYFNYEAQQDKSGLPNDRFSAERPEGSISTLTIQRTEQRDSAMYRCASSLLQGRDQPQHFGDGTRLSIL.

Only a few counts were recorded for this clonotype. The genes are TRBV3-1 and TRBJ2-7; no clear D gene. This CDR3 region has 14 residues. Germline V gives CDR1 LGHDT, CDR2 YNNKEL (reference sequence). V was clipped by 2 bases and J by 3 bases, with 11 bases between them. The CDR3 loop reads CASSQIPEYYEQYF. In DNA, the CDR3 is TGTGCCAGCAGCCAAATTCCAGAATACTACGAGCAGTACTTC.

The V gene is TRBV12-3 or TRBV12-4, the J gene TRBJ2-3; possible D gene TRBD2, 6 bases. CDR3 length: 15 amino acids. V gave up 3 bases and J gave up 3 bases, with 13 bases separating them. The CDR3 DNA reads TGTGCCAGCAGTTTCGCGGGGAGTACAACAGATACGCAGTATTTT. It translates to CASSFAGSTTDTQYF.

The chain is built from TRBV3-1 and TRBJ2-1; 9 positions agree with TRBD2. The J call may be incorrect, as the DNA end agrees better with TRBJ2-5. The CDR3 covers 13 residues. Looked up from germline, CDR1 is LGHDT and CDR2 is YNNKEL (reference sequence). In DNA, the CDR3 is TGTGCCAGCCACATAGCGGGGGTAGAGACCCAGTACTTC. It encodes CASHIAGVETQYF.

The rearrangement joins TRBV7-3 to TRBJ2-5; TRBD1 matches at 8 bases. Per the germline V gene, CDR1 is SGHTA and CDR2 is FQGTGA. V was pared by 5 bases and J by 4 bases, with 9 bases of the junction left unmatched. CDR3 length: 15 residues. CDR3 sequence: CASSTDVGQGETQYF. The CDR3 region has the DNA TGTGCCAGCAGCACCGACGTCGGACAGGGAGAGACCCAGTACTTC.

The chain combines TRBV6-4 with TRBJ1-4; D gene ambiguous. The CDR3 is 16 amino acids. The germline CDR1 and CDR2 sequences are MRHNA and SNTAGT. Trimming left V 3 bases short and J 0 bases short, with 11 bases between. CDR3 nucleotide sequence: TGTGCCAGCAGTGAGAACGGGGTTGCAACTAATGAAAAACTGTTTTTT. It codes for CASSENGVATNEKLFF.

This clonotype has only a few counts. This chain connects TRBV7-9 to TRBJ2-6, with D possibly TRBD1 on 5 matching bases. Germline CDR1 reads SEHNR; CDR2 reads FQNEAQ (reference sequence). The CDR3 runs to 18 residues. Trimming removed 7 bases at V and 0 bases at J, with 19 bases between. The CDR3 DNA reads as TGTGCCAGCAACTCTAACCCAGGGCTGACCTCTGGGGCCAACGTCCTGACTTTC. As protein: CASNSNPGLTSGANVLTF. The full variable domain, with the rest looked up from reference TRBV7-9 and TRBJ2-6, is DTGVSQNPRHKITKRGQNVTFRCDPISEHNRLYWYRQTLGQGPEFLTYFQNEAQLEKSRLLSDRFSAERPKGSFSTLEIQRTEQGDSAMYLCASNSNPGLTSGANVLTFGAGSRLTVL.

CDR3 coding DNA: TGTGCCAGCAGTGGGGACAGGAAAGAAGCTTTCTTT. Translated: CASSGDRKEAFF. The chain recombines TRBV6-1 with TRBJ1-1; 8 positions agree with TRBD1. Germline V gene sequence: CDR1 MNHNS, CDR2 SASEGT. With V trimmed by 4 bases and J by 8 bases, 3 bases remained unmatched. CDR3 size: 12 residues.

This clonotype was found a few times. This chain links TRBV12-3 or TRBV12-4 with TRBJ2-2; tentative D call: TRBD2 (5 bases). There are 15 residues in the CDR3. V lost 4 bases and J 1 base, leaving 10 bases between the germline ends. Here the CDR3 reads CASSYLDLNTGELFF. The DNA of the CDR3 is TGTGCCAGCAGTTACTTGGACTTGAACACCGGGGAGCTGTTTTTT.

The chain uses TRBV7-9 and TRBJ2-7; D may match TRBD1 or TRBD2 (5 bases each). V was pared by 5 bases and J by 3 bases, with 14 bases between. The germline V gene encodes CDR1 SEHNR and CDR2 FQNEAQ (reference sequence). The CDR3 length is 14 residues. In nucleotides, the CDR3 is TGTGCCAGCAGCCCCGAGGGACCGATCTACGAGCAGTACTTC. Translation gives CASSPEGPIYEQYF.

This clonotype was counted a few times. The chain carries TRBV6-6 and TRBJ2-5; D may correspond to TRBD1 or TRBD2 (5 bases each). The J call is doubtful: the DNA matches TRBJ2-7 better. Germline values: CDR1 MNHNY, CDR2 SVGAGI (reference sequence). The CDR3 extends over 15 amino acids. The CDR3 is CASSLGTRYGYEQYF. DNA for the CDR3: TGTGCCAGCAGTTTAGGGACCCGGTACGGGTACGAGCAGTACTTC.

The chain links TRBV9 to TRBJ2-2; D gene ambiguous. With 0 bases removed from V and 2 bases from J, the gap between germline ends came to 8 bases. The CDR3 has 15 amino acids. Per the germline V gene, CDR1 is SGDLS and CDR2 is YYNGEE. CDR3 bases: TGTGCCAGCAGCGTAGTCTCAGATAACACCGGGGAGCTGTTTTTT. Its protein is CASSVVSDNTGELFF.

The genes are TRBV15 and TRBJ2-5; unclear D gene. Germline-derived CDR1 and CDR2 are LNHNV and YYDKDF (reference sequence). Trimming stripped 0 bases from V and 2 bases from J, with 10 bases between. The CDR3 consists of 15 residues. Written as DNA, the CDR3 is TGTGCCACCAGCAGAGAGGCAGAGTATCAAGAGACCCAGTACTTC. Residues: CATSREAEYQETQYF.

This clonotype has more than one count but fewer than ten. J is TRBJ1-1 and V is TRBV6-2 or TRBV6-3, with D unresolved. V was clipped by 4 bases and J by 6 bases, with 12 bases between them. Looked up from germline, CDR1 is MNHEY and CDR2 is SVGEGT. The CDR3 spans 13 residues. CDR3 amino acids: CASSSTTWAEAFF. DNA for the CDR3: TGTGCCAGCAGTTCAACGACATGGGCTGAAGCTTTCTTT.